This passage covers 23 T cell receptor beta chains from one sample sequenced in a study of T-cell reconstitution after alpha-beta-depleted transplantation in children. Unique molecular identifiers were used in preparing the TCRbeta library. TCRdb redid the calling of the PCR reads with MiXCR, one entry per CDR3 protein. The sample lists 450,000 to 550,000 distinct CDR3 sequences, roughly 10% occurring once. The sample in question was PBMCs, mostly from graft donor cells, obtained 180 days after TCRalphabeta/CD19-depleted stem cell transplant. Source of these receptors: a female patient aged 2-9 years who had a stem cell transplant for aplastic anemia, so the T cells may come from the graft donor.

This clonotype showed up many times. The CDR3 sequence is CASSSLGGGRGFITDTQYF. For the CDR3, the DNA is TGTGCCAGCAGTTCCCTAGGAGGCGGGAGGGGATTTATCACAGATACGCAGTATTTT. The J gene is TRBJ2-3, the V gene TRBV12-3 or TRBV12-4; 9 bases line up with TRBD2. The CDR3 totals 19 residues. With V trimmed by 4 bases and J by 2 bases, 16 bases remained unmatched.

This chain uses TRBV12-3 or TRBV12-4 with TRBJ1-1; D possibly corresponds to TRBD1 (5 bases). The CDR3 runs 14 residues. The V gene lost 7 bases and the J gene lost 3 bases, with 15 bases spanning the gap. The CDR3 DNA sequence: TGTGCCAGCACCGACCGGGCCAGGGACACTGAAGCTTTCTTT. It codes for CASTDRARDTEAFF.

CDR3 region: CASSYSGRVTYNEQFF. The CDR3 bases are TGTGCCAGCAGTTACTCCGGGAGAGTAACCTACAATGAGCAGTTCTTC. The chain carries TRBV6-5 and TRBJ2-1; D perhaps matches TRBD2 (6 bases). The CDR3 spans 16 residues. The V gene lost 0 bases and the J gene lost 2 bases, with 11 bases spanning the gap. CDR1 is MNHEY and CDR2 is SVGAGI in the germline V gene.

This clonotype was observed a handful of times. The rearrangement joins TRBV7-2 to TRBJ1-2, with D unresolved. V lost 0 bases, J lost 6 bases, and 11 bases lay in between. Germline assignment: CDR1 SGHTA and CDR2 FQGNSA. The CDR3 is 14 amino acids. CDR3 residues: CASSLAGGSDGYTF. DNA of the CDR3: TGTGCCAGCAGCTTAGCCGGAGGGAGCGATGGCTACACCTTC.

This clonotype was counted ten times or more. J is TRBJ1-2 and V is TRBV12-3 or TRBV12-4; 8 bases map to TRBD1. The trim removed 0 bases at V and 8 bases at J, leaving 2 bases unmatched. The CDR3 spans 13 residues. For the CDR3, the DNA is TGTGCCAGCAGTTTAGCGGACAGGGTGGGCTACACCTTC. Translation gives CASSLADRVGYTF.

The CDR3: CASSFTGTGALANTF. In DNA, the CDR3 is TGTGCCAGCAGTTTCACAGGGACGGGGGCTCTTGCGAACACCTTC. V usage is TRBV27 and J usage is TRBJ1-2, with TRBD1 as a possible D gene (6 bases). V lost 3 bases and J lost 12, with 23 bases in between. CDR3 length: 15 residues. From germline, CDR1 is MNHEY and CDR2 SMNVEV (reference sequence).

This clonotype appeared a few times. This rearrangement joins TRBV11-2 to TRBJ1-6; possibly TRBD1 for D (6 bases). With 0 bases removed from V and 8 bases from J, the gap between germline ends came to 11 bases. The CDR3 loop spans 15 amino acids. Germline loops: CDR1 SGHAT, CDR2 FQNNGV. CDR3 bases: TGTGCCAGCAGCTTAGACAGGGGACGCCATTCACCCCTCCACTTT. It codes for CASSLDRGRHSPLHF.

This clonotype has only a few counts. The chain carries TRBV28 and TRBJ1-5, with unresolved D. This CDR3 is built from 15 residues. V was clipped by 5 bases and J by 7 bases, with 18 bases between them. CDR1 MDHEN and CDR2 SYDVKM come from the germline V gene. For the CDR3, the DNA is TGTGCCAGCAGTCTCTCCAAGGTAGGGAACCAGCCCCAGCATTTT. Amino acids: CASSLSKVGNQPQHF.

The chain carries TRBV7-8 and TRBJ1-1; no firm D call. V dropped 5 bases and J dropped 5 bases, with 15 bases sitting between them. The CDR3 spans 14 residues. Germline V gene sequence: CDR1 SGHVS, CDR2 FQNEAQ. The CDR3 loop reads CASSPLGRETEAFF. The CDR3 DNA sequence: TGTGCCAGCAGCCCTCTAGGGCGGGAAACTGAAGCTTTCTTT.

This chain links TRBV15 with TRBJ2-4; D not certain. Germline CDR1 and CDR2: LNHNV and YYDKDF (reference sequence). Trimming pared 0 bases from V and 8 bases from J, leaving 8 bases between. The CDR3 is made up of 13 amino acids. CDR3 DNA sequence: TGTGCCACCAGCAGAGATCTGTCACACATTCAGTACTTC. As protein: CATSRDLSHIQYF.

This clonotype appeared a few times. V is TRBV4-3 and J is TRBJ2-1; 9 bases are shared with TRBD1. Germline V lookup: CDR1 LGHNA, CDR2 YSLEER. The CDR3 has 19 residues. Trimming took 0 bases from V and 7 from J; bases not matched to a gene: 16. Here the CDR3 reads CASSQDFDRGWEGGNEQFF. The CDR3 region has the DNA TGCGCCAGCAGCCAAGATTTCGACAGGGGGTGGGAAGGGGGAAATGAGCAGTTCTTC.

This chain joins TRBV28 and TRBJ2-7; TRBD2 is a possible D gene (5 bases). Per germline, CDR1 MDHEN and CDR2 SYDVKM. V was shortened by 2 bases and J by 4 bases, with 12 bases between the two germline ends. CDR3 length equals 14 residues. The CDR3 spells CASSLSGSRYEQYF. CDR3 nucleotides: TGTGCCAGCAGTTTAAGTGGGAGTCGGTACGAGCAGTACTTC.

The CDR3 protein is CASSLATDYGYTF. The CDR3 DNA sequence: TGTGCCAGCAGTTTAGCCACAGACTATGGCTACACCTTC. The gene calls are TRBV12-3 or TRBV12-4 and TRBJ1-2; D is uncertain. Trimming left V 0 bases short and J 3 bases short, with 5 bases between. The CDR3 length is 13 residues.

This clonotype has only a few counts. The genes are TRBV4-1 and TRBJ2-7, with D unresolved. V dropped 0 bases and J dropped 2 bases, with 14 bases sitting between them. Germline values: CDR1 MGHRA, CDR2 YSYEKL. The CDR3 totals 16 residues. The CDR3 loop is CASSQDLAALTYEQYV. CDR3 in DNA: TGCGCCAGCAGCCAAGATTTGGCCGCGCTCACCTACGAGCAGTACGTC.

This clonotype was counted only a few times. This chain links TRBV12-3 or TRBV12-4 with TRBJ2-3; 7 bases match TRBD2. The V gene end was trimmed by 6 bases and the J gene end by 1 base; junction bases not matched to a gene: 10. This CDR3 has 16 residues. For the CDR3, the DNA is TGTGCCAGCAGCCCTAGCGGAACCCTACGCACAGATACGCAGTATTTT. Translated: CASSPSGTLRTDTQYF.

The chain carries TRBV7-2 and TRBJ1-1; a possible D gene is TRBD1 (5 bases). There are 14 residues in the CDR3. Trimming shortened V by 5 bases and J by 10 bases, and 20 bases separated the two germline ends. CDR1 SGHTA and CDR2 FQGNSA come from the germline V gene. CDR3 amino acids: CASSNRGGAGGAFF. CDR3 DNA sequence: TGTGCCAGCAGCAATAGAGGAGGGGCCGGGGGAGCTTTCTTT.

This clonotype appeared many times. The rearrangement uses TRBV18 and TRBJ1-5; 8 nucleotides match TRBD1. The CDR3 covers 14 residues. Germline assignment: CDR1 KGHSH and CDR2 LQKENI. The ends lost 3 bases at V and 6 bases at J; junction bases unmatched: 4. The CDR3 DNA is TGTGCCAGCTCACCGCGGACAGGGATTCAGCCCCAGCATTTT. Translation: CASSPRTGIQPQHF.

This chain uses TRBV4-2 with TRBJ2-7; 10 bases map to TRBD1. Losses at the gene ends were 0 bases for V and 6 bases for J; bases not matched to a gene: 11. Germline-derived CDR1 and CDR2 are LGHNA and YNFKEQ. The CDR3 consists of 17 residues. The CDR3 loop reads CASSQDLTGGAGGEQYF. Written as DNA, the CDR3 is TGTGCCAGCAGCCAAGATCTGACAGGGGGCGCTGGAGGCGAGCAGTACTTC.

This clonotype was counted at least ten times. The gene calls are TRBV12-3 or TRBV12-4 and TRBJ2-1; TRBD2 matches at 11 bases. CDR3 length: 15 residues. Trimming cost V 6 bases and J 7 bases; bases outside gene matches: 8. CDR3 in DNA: TGTGCCAGCAGCCCACTAGCGGGAGATCGTAATGAGCAGTTCTTC. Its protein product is CASSPLAGDRNEQFF.

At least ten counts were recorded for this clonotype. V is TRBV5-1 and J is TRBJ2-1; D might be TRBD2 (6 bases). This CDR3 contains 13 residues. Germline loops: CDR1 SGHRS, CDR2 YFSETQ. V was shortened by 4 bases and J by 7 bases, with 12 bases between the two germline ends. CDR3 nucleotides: TGCGCCAGCAGCGTAGAACTAGCTAATGAGCAGTTCTTC. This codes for CASSVELANEQFF.

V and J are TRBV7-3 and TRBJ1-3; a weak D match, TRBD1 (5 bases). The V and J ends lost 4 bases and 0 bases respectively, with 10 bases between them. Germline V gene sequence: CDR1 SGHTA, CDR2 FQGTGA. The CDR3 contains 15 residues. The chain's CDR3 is CASSSGHHSGNTIYF. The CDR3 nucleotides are TGTGCCAGCAGCTCCGGACACCACTCTGGAAACACCATATATTTT.

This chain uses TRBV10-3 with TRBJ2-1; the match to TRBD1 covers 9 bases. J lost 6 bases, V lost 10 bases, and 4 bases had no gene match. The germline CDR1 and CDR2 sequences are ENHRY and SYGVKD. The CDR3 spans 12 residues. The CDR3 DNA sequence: TGTGCCAGCGGGACAGGGCGCAATGAGCAGTTCTTC. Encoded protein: CASGTGRNEQFF.

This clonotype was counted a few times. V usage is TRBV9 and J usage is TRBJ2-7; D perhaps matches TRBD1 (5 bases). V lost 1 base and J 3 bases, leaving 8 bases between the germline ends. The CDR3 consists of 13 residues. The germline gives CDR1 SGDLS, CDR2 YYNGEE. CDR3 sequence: CASSVTGHYEQYF. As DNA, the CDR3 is TGTGCCAGCAGCGTAACAGGACACTACGAGCAGTACTTC. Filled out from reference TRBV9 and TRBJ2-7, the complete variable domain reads DSGVTQTPKHLITATGQRVTLRCSPRSGDLSVYWYQQSLDQGLQFLIQYYNGEERAKGNILERFSAQQFPDLHSELNLSSLELGDSALYFCASSVTGHYEQYFGPGTRLTVT.